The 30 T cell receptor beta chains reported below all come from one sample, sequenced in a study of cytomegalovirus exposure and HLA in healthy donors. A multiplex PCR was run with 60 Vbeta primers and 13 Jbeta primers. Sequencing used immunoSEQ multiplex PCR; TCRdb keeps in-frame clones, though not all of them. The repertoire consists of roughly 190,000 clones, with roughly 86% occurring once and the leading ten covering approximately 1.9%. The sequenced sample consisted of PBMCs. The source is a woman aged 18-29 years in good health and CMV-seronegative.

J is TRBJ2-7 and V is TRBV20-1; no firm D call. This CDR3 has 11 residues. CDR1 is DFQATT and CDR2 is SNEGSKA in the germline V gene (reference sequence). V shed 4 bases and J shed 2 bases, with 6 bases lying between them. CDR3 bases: TGCAGTGCTACGGCGGCCTACGAGCAGTACTTC. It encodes CSATAAYEQYF.

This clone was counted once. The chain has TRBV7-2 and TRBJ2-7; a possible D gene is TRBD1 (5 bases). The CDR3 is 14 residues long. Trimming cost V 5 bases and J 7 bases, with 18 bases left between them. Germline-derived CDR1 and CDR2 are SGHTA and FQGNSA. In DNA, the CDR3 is TGTGCCAGCAGCGACAGTCTGTCCCGCTCAGAGCAGTACTTC. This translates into CASSDSLSRSEQYF.

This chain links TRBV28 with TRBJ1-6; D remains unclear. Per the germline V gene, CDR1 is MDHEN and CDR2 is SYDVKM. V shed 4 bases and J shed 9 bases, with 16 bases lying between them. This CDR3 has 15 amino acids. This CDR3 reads CASSSPAGITSPLHF. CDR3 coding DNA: TGTGCCAGCAGTTCCCCTGCGGGGATAACTTCACCCCTCCACTTT.

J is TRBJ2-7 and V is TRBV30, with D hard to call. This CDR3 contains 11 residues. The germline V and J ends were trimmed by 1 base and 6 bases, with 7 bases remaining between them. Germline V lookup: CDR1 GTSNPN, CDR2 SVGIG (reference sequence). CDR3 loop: CAWSGGAEQYF. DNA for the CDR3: TGTGCCTGGAGTGGTGGAGCCGAGCAGTACTTC.

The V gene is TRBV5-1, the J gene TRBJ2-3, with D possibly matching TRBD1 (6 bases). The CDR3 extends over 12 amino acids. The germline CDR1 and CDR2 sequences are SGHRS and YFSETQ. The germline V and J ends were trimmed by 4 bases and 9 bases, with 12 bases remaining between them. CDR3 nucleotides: TGCGCCAGCAGCGACGGACAGTACACGCAGTATTTT. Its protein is CASSDGQYTQYF. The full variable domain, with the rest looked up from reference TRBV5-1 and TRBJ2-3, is KAGVTQTPRYLIKTRGQQVTLSCSPISGHRSVSWYQQTPGQGLQFLFEYFSETQRNKGNFPGRFSGRQFSNSRSEMNVSTLELGDSALYLCASSDGQYTQYFGPGTRLTVL.

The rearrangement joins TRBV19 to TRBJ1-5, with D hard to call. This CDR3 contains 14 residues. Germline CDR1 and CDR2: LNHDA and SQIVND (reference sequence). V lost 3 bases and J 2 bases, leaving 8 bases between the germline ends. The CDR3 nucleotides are TGTGCCAGTAGTATCGAAACGGGCAATCAGCCCCAGCATTTT. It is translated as CASSIETGNQPQHF.

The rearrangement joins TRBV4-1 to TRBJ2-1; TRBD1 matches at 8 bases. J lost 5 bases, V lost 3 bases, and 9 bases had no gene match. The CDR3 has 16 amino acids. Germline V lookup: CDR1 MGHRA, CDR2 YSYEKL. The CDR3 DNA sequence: TGCGCCAGCAGCCATGCTCCGGGACAGGTTGACAATGAGCAGTTCTTC. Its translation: CASSHAPGQVDNEQFF.

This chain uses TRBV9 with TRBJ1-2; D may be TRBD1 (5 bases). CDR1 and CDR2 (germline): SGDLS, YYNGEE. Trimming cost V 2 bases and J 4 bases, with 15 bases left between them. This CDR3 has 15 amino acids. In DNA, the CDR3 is TGTGCCAGCAGCGTCGGGCAGGGCAAAGGCTATGGCTACACCTTC. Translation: CASSVGQGKGYGYTF.

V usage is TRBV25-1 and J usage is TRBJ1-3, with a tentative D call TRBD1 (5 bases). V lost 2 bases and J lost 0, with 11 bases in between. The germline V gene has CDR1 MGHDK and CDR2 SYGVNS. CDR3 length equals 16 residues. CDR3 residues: CASSEARTFSGNTIYF. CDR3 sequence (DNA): TGTGCCAGCAGTGAAGCCCGGACATTCTCTGGAAACACCATATATTTT.

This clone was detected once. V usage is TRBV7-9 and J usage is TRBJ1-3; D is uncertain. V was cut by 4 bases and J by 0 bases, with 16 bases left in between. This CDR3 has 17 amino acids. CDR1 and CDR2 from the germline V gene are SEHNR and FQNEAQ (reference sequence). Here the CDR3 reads CASSSYHSSGSGNTIYF. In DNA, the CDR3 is TGTGCCAGCAGCTCCTACCACTCATCCGGCTCTGGAAACACCATATATTTT.

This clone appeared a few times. CDR3 nucleotide sequence: TGTGCCACCCGGGGAACGGGTCCCAATCAGCCCCAGCATTTT. This codes for CATRGTGPNQPQHF. This chain connects TRBV10-3 to TRBJ1-5; D unclear. The V gene lost 10 bases and the J gene lost 3 bases, with 16 bases spanning the gap. CDR1 is ENHRY and CDR2 is SYGVKD in the germline V gene. The CDR3 has 14 residues.

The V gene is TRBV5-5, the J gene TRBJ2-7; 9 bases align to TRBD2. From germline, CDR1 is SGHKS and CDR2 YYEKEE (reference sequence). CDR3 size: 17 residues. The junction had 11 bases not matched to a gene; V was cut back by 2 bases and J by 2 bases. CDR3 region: CASSFRPSGTSTYEQYF. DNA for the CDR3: TGTGCCAGCAGCTTTAGGCCCTCGGGGACTAGCACCTACGAGCAGTACTTC. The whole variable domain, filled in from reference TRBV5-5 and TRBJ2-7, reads DAGVTQSPTHLIKTRGQQVTLRCSPISGHKSVSWYQQVLGQGPQFIFQYYEKEERGRGNFPDRFSARQFPNYSSELNVNALLLGDSALYLCASSFRPSGTSTYEQYFGPGTRLTVT.

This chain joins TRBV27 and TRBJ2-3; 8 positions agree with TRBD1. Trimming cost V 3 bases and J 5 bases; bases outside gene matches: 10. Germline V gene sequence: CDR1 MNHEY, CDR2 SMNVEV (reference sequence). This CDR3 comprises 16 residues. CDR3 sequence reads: CASSFLTGGLRDTQYF. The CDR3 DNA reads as TGTGCCAGCAGTTTCCTTACAGGGGGGCTCAGAGATACGCAGTATTTT.

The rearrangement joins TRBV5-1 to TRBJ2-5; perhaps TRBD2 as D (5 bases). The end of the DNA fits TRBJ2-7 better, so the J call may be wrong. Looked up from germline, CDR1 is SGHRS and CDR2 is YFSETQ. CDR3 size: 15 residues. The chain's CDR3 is CASSLSPGEGYEQYF. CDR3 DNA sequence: TGCGCCAGCAGCTTAAGCCCCGGGGAAGGCTACGAGCAGTACTTC.

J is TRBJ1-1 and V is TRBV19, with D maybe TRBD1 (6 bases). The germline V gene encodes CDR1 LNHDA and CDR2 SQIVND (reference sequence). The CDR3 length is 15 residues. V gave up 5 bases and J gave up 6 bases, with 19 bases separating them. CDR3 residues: CASSPRQVPMAEAFF. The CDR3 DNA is TGTGCCAGTAGTCCTAGACAGGTACCTATGGCTGAAGCTTTCTTT.

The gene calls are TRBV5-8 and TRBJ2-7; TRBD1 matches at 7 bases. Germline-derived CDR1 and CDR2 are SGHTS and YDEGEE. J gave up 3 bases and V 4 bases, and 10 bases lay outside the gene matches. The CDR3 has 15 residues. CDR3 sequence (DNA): TGTGCCAGCAGCCTAATCAGGACAGGTAACTACGAGCAGTACTTC. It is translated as CASSLIRTGNYEQYF. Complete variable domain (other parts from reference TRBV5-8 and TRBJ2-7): EAGVTQSPTHLIKTRGQQATLRCSPISGHTSVYWYQQALGLGLQFLLWYDEGEERNRGNFPPRFSGRQFPNYSSELNVNALELEDSALYLCASSLIRTGNYEQYFGPGTRLTVT.

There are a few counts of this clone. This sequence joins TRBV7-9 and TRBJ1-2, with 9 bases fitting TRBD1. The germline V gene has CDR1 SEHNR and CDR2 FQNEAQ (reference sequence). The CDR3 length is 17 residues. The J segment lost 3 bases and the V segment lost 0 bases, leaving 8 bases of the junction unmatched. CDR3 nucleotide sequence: TGTGCCAGCAGCTTAGCGGTGACAGGGGGAGGCCACTATGGCTACACCTTC. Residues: CASSLAVTGGGHYGYTF.

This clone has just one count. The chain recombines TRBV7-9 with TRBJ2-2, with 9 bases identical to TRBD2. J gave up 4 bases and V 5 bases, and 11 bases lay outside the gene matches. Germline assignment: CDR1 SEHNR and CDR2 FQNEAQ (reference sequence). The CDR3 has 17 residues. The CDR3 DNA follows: TGTGCCAGCAGCGCCCCGGGACTAGCTTTAGGCACCGGGGAGCTGTTTTTT. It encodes CASSAPGLALGTGELFF. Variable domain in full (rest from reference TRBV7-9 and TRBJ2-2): DTGVSQNPRHKITKRGQNVTFRCDPISEHNRLYWYRQTLGQGPEFLTYFQNEAQLEKSRLLSDRFSAERPKGSFSTLEIQRTEQGDSAMYLCASSAPGLALGTGELFFGEGSRLTVL.

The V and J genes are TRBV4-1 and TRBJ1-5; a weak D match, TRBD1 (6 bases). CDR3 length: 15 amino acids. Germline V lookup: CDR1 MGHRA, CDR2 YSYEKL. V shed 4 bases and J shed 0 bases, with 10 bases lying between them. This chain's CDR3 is CASSPGANSNQPQHF. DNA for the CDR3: TGCGCCAGCAGCCCAGGGGCTAATAGCAATCAGCCCCAGCATTTT.

CDR3 in DNA: TGTGCCAGCTCACCAATGGGGCAGAATAATGAAAAACTGTTTTTT. As protein: CASSPMGQNNEKLFF. This sequence joins TRBV18 and TRBJ1-4; a possible D gene is TRBD1 (5 bases). V was shortened by 2 bases and J by 4 bases, with 11 bases between the two germline ends. From germline, CDR1 is KGHSH and CDR2 LQKENI. CDR3 length: 15 residues.

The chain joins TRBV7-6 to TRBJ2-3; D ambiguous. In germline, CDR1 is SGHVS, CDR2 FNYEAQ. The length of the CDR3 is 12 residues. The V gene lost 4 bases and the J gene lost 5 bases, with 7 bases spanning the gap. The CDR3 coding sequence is TGTGCCAGCAGCTCCCCCCTAGATACGCAGTATTTT. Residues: CASSSPLDTQYF.

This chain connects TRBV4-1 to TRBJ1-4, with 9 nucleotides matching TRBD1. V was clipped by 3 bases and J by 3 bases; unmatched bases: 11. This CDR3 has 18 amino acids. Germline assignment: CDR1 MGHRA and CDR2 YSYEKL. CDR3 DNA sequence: TGCGCCAGCAGCCAGGCCGGGACAGGGTTTGGCCCTAATGAAAAACTGTTTTTT. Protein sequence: CASSQAGTGFGPNEKLFF.

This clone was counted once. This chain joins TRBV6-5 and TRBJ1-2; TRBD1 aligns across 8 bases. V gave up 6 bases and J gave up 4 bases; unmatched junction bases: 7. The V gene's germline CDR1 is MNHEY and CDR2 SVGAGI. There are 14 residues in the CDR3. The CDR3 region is CASRFRGRSYGYTF. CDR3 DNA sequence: TGTGCCAGCAGATTCAGGGGGCGAAGCTATGGCTACACCTTC.

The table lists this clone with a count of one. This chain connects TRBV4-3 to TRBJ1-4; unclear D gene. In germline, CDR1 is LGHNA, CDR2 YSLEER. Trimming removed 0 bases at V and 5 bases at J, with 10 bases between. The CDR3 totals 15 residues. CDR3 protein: CASSQEIEENEKLFF. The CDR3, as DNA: TGCGCCAGCAGCCAAGAAATTGAGGAAAATGAAAAACTGTTTTTT.

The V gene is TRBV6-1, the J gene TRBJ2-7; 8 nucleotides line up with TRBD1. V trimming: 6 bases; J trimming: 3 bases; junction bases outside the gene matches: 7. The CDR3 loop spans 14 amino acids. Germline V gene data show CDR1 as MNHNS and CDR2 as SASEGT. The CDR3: CASSLTGEIYEQYF. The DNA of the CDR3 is TGTGCCAGCAGCTTGACAGGGGAGATCTACGAGCAGTACTTC.

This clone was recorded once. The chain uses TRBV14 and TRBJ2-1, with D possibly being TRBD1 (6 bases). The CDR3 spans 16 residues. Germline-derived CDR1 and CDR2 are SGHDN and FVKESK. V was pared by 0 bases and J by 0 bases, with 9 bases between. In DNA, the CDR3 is TGTGCCAGCAGCCAAGATAGGGGGTTCTCCTACAATGAGCAGTTCTTC. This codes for CASSQDRGFSYNEQFF.

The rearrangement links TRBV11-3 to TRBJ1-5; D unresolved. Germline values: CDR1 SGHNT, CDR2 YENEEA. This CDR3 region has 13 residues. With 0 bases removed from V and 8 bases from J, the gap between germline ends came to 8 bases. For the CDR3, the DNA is TGTGCCAGCAGCTTAGATAGTCTGGAGCCCCAGCATTTT. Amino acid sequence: CASSLDSLEPQHF.

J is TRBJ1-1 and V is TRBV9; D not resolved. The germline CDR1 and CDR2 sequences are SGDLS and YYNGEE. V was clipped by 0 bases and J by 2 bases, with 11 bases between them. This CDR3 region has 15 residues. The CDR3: CASSVGGQDNTEAFF. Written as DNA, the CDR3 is TGTGCCAGCAGCGTAGGTGGGCAGGATAACACTGAAGCTTTCTTT.

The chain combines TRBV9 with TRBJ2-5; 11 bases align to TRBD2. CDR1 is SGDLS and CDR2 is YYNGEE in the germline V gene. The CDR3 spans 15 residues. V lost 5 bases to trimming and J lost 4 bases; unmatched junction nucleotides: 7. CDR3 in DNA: TGTGCCAGCAGTATTAGCGGGGGGGTGGGAGAGACCCAGTACTTC. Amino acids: CASSISGGVGETQYF.

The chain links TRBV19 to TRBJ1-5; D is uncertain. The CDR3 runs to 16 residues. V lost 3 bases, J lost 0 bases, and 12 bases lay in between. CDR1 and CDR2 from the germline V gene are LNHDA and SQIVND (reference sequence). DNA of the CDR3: TGTGCCAGTAGTATGGAGGAAGGTTATAGCAATCAGCCCCAGCATTTT. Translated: CASSMEEGYSNQPQHF.